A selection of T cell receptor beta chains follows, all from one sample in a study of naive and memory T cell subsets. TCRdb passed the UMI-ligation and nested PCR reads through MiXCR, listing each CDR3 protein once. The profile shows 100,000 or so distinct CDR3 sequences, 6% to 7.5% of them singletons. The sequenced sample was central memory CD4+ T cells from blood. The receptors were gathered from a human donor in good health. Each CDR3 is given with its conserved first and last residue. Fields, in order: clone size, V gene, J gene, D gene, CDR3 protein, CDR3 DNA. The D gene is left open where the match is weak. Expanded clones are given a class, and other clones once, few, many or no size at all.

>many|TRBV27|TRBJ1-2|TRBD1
CASSHRDRGGDGYTF
TGTGCCAGCAGTCACCGGGACAGGGGGGGGGATGGCTACACCTTC
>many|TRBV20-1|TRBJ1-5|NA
CSASSGGNQPQHF
TGCAGTGCTAGCTCAGGGGGCAATCAGCCCCAGCATTTT
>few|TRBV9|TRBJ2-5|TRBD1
CASSVAPTGEETQYF
TGTGCCAGCAGCGTGGCCCCGACAGGGGAAGAGACCCAGTACTTC
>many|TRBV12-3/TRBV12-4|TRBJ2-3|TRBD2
CASSPAGGGTDTQYF
TGTGCCAGCAGTCCCGCGGGGGGCGGTACAGATACGCAGTATTTT
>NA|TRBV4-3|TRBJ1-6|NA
CASSQEPRNNSPLHF
TGCGCCAGCAGCCAAGAGCCACGGAATAATTCACCCCTCCACTTT
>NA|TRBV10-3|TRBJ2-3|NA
CAISEPQVRTQYF
TGTGCCATCAGTGAGCCTCAAGTCCGGACGCAGTATTTT
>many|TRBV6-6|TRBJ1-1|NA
CASSYPDSASAFF
TGTGCCAGCAGTTACCCGGACAGCGCGAGCGCTTTCTTT
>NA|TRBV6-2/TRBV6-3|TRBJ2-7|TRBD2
CASRRGLASHEQYF
TGTGCCAGCAGGCGCGGACTAGCGAGCCACGAGCAGTACTTC
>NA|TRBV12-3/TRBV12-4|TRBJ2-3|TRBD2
CASSGDDEIAGTSIHTQYF
TGTGCCAGCAGTGGAGACGATGAAATAGCGGGGACGTCTATTCATACGCAGTATTTT
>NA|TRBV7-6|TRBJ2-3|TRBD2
CASGKAGGSVKDTQYF
TGTGCCAGCGGCAAAGCGGGGGGTTCCGTGAAAGATACGCAGTATTTT
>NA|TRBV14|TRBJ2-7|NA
CASSQLSTYEQYF
TGTGCCAGCAGCCAATTGTCAACCTACGAGCAGTACTTC
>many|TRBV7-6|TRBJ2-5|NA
CASSTSPQETQYF
TGTGCCAGCAGCACTTCTCCGCAAGAGACCCAGTACTTC
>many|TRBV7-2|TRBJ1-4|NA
CASSVRYREKLFF
TGTGCCAGCAGCGTGAGGTACCGGGAAAAACTGTTTTTT
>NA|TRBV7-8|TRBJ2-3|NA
CTSSLSGTDTQYF
TGTACCAGCAGCTTATCAGGGACCGATACGCAGTATTTT
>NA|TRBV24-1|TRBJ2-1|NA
CATSEGTSNEQFF
TGTGCCACCAGTGAAGGGACAAGCAATGAGCAGTTCTTC
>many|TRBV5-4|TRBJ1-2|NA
CASSLTGKGYGYTF
TGTGCCAGCAGCCTTACAGGAAAGGGGTATGGCTACACCTTC
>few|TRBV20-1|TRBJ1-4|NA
CSAFDSVNEKLFF
TGCAGTGCTTTTGACAGCGTTAATGAAAAACTGTTTTTT
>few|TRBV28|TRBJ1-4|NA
CASSPKGRDGKLFF
TGTGCCAGCAGTCCGAAAGGACGGGATGGAAAACTGTTTTTT
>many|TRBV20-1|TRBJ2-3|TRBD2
CSAGSRRGGTDTQYF
TGCAGTGCAGGGTCGAGACGGGGGGGCACAGATACGCAGTATTTT
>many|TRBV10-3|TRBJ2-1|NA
CAISGNNEQFF
TGTGCCATCAGTGGAAACAATGAGCAGTTCTTC
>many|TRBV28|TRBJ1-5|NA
CASSAPGRHGPQHF
TGTGCCAGCAGTGCTCCAGGGCGCCATGGGCCCCAGCATTTT